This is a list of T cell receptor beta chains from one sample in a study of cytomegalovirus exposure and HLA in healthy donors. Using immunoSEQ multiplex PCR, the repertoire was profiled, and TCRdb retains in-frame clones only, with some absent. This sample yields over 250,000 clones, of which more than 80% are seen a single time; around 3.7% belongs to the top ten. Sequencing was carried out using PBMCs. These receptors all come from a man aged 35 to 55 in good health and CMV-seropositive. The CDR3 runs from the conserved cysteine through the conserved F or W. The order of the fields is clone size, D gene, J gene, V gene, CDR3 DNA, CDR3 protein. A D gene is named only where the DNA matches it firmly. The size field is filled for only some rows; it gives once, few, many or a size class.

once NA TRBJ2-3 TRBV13 TGTGCCAGCAGCTTTCGGTGGGAGTCCACAGATACGCAGTATTTT CASSFRWESTDTQYF
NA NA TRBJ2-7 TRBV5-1 TGCGCCAGCAGCTTGGTAACAGGCAGCTCCTACGAGCAGTACTTC CASSLVTGSSYEQYF
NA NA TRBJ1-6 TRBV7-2 TGTGCCAGCAGCCCTCCGGCCGGGGGTCGGAGGAAATCACCCCTCCACTTT CASSPPAGGRRKSPLHF
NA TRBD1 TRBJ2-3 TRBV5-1 TGCGCCAGCAGCTTGGGTGCAGGGGGCAGTGTGACAGATACGCAGTATTTT CASSLGAGGSVTDTQYF
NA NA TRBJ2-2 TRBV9 TGTGCCAGCAGCGCCCTCCGCGGGGTCGGGGAGCTGTTTTTT CASSALRGVGELFF
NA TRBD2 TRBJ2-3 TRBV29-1 TGCAGCGTCGCCGGGAGGGACTTTCGAGCGACAGATACGCAGTATTTT CSVAGRDFRATDTQYF
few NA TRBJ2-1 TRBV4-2 TGTGCCAGCAGCCAAGTGTACGAGAGGCTCTATGAGCAGTTCTTC CASSQVYERLYEQFF
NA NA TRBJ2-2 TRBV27 TGTGCCAGCACCCCACCGGACACCGGGGAGCTGTTTTTT CASTPPDTGELFF
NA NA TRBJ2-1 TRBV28 TGTGCCAGCAGTTTATACCCGGGGAATGAGCAGTTCTTC CASSLYPGNEQFF
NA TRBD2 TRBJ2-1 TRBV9 TGTGCCAGCAGCCCCCAACCCCCGGGACTAGCGGGAGTCTATGAGCAGTTCTTC CASSPQPPGLAGVYEQFF
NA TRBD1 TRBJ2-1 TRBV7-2 TGTGCCAGCAGCTCATCCAGACAGGGGACTGAGCAGTTCTTC CASSSSRQGTEQFF
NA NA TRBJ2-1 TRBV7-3 TGTGCCAGCAGCTTAGAGGGACTTATCAATGAGCAGTTCTTC CASSLEGLINEQFF
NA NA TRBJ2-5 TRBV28 TGTGCCAGCAGTTTCCCCGGACAACCGTCTCAAGAGACCCAGTACTTC CASSFPGQPSQETQYF
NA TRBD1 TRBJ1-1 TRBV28 TGTGCCAGCAGTTTAGGTCGAGGGACAGGGAACACTGAAGCTTTCTTT CASSLGRGTGNTEAFF
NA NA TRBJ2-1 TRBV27 TGTGCCAGCAGTTCTCTAGCGACTTGGGGCAATGAGCAGTTCTTC CASSSLATWGNEQFF
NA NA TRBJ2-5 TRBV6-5 TGTGCCAGCAGTTACAGGGACAAGAAAGAGACCCAGTACTTC CASSYRDKKETQYF
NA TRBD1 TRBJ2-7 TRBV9 TGTGCCAGCAGCAAGGGACAGGGGAGTCACGAGCAGTACTTC CASSKGQGSHEQYF
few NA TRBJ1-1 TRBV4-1 TGCGCCAGCAGCCAAGATTTGGGGGCCAGCACTGAAGCTTTCTTT CASSQDLGASTEAFF
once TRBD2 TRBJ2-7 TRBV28 TGTGCCAGCACCGGGACTAGCGGGAGTTGGCCCTACGAGCAGTACTTC CASTGTSGSWPYEQYF
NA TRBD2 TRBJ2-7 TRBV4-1 TGCGCCAGCAGCCAAGATACTAGCGGGACCTACGAGCAGTACTTC CASSQDTSGTYEQYF
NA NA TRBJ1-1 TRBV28 TGTGCCACGGCGGGGGATGGCACTGAAGCTTTCTTT CATAGDGTEAFF
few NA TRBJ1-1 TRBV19 TGTGCCAGTTCTCAGGGGTTCGCTGAAGCTTTCTTT CASSQGFAEAFF
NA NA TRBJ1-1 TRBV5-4 TGTGCCAGCAGCTTGGCGCCAGGGTCCGTAAACACTGAAGCTTTCTTT CASSLAPGSVNTEAFF
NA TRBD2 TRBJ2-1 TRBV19 TGTGCCAGTAGTGGTCGGACTAGCGGTAACAATGAGCAGTTCTTC CASSGRTSGNNEQFF
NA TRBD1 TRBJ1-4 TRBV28 TGTGCCAGCAGTTTGGGCCTAGTGGGACAGGGATATGAAAAACTGTTTTTT CASSLGLVGQGYEKLFF
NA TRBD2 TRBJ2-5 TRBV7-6 TGTGCCAGCAGCTTAGGGTCTAGCGGTCGACGGGAGACCCAGTACTTC CASSLGSSGRRETQYF
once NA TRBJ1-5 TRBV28 TGTGCCAGCAGGCCAGGGCGTAAGGGGGACAATCAGCCCCAGCATTTT CASRPGRKGDNQPQHF
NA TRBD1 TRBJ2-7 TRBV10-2 TGCGCCAGCAGCTCGGACAGGACAGGGCAGTACTTC CASSSDRTGQYF
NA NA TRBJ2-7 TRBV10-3 TGTGCCATCAGTGAGGGTCAGCAGAGGAGGGAGCAGTACTTC CAISEGQQRREQYF
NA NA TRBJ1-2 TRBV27 TGTGCCAGCAGTAAACAGGGTGCCTATGGCTACACCTTC CASSKQGAYGYTF
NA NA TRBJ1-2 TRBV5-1 TGCGCCAGCAGCTTGGACCGGATGGAGAATGGCTACACCTTC CASSLDRMENGYTF
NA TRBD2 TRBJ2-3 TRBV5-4 TGTGCCAGCAGCCCGGGACTAGCGGGGAGGGGTAGCACAGATACGCAGTATTTT CASSPGLAGRGSTDTQYF
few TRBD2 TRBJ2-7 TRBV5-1 TGCGCCAGCAGTGGGGTAGCGGGAGGCTACGAGCAGTACTTC CASSGVAGGYEQYF
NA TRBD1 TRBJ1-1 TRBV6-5 TGTGCCAGCAGGAAGACAGGGGGCACTGAAGCTTTCTTT CASRKTGGTEAFF
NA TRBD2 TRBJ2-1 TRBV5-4 TGTGCCAGCAGCTCGAGGACTAGCGGGAGCGATGAGCAGTTCTTC CASSSRTSGSDEQFF
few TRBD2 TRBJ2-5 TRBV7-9 TGTGCCAGCAGCCAAGGGAGGGGCTGGGAGACCCAGTACTTC CASSQGRGWETQYF
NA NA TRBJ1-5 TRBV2 TGTGCCAGCAGTGAAGAGATAGGGGTCAATCAGCCCCAGCATTTT CASSEEIGVNQPQHF
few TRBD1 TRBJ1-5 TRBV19 TGTGCCACTCGTACGACAGGGGGTCAGCCCCAGCATTTT CATRTTGGQPQHF
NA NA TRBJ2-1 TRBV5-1 TGCGCCAGCAGCTCCGCGGCGAGCTCCTACAATGAGCAGTTCTTC CASSSAASSYNEQFF
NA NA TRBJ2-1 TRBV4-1 TGCGCCAGCAGCCAAGAAATCGGGGAGTCCTACAATGAGCAGTTCTTC CASSQEIGESYNEQFF
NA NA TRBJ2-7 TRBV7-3 TGTGCCAGCAGCCTAACGGCGGGCTACGAGCAGTACTTC CASSLTAGYEQYF
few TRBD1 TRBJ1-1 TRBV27 TGTGCCAGCAGCCTGGGGGCAGGGGGCTACACTGAAGCTTTCTTT CASSLGAGGYTEAFF
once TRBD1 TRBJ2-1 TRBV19 TGTGCCAGTAGTAAGGCAGGGGGCTACAATGAGCAGTTCTTC CASSKAGGYNEQFF
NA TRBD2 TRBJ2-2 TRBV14 TGTGCCAGCAGCCATTGGGCTAGCGGGAACACCGGGGAGCTGTTTTTT CASSHWASGNTGELFF
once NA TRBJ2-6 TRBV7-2 TGTGCCAGCAGCCCGAGGGCTGGGGCCAACGTCCTGACTTTC CASSPRAGANVLTF
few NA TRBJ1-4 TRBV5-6 TGTGCCAGCAGCTTGAATCAGCGTAATGAAAAACTGTTTTTT CASSLNQRNEKLFF